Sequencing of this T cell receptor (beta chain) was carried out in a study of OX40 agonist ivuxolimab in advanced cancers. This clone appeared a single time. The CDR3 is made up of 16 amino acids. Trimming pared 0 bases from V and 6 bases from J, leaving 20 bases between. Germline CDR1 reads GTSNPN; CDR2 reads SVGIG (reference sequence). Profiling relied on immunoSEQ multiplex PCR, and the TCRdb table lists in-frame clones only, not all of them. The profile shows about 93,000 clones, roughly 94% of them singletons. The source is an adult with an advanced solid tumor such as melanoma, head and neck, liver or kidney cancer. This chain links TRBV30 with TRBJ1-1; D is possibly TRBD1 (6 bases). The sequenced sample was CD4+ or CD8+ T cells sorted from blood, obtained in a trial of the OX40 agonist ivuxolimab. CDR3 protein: CAWSVWGTPQTAEAFF. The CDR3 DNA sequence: TGTGCCTGGAGTGTTTGGGGGACACCTCAGACGGCTGAAGCTTTCTTT.